This TCR beta chain comes out of a study of blood T cell repertoires in COVID-19. Looking at the study overall: Whether acute or convalescent, the COVID-19 samples came from the United States, Italy and Spain. Nucleic acid was either cDNA or gDNA, and it came from T cells, B-cell-depleted T cells, or PBMCs.

The CDR3 extends over 16 amino acids. Germline loops: CDR1 KGHSH, CDR2 LQKENI. After removal of 3 bases from V and 9 bases from J, the junction contained 9 bases not matched to a gene. Authors' analysis steps: Amplification of reference gene primers was used by the study to estimate nucleated cell counts. The repertoire was sequenced with immunoSEQ multiplex PCR; TCRdb's copy has only in-frame clones and lacks some. The DNA was the basis for D and trimming; V, J and clone size are from that table. Of some 120,000 clones listed, about 80% are singletons. The receptor comes from a woman aged 45-60 years with acute or convalescent COVID-19. Material for sequencing was peripheral blood. The chain couples TRBV18 to TRBJ1-6; 9 bases align to TRBD1. The CDR3 sequence is CASSPNRGQGSSPLHF. The CDR3 region has the DNA TGTGCCAGCTCACCGAACCGGGGACAGGGAAGTTCACCCCTCCACTTT.